These T cell receptor beta chains were read from a single sample in a study of T cell repertoires in cytomegalovirus infection. For these TCRs, the target antigens are not known. TCRdb redid the calling of the reads with MiXCR, one entry per CDR3 protein. The sample has about half a million distinct CDR3 sequences, 30% to 35% seen once; the top ten hold roughly 16%. The specimen comprised cultured PBMCs, sampled from culture after CMV antigen stimulation. Every receptor here comes from a human donor in good health (CMV status not recorded). Some clones in this sample may be carry-over from other donors' samples. Both conserved end residues are part of each CDR3. A D gene is named only where the DNA matches it firmly. Clone size appears in some rows only: once, few, many, or a class for an expanded clone.

few	TRBD1	TRBJ1-4	TRBV6-1	TGTGCCAGCAGAGCTCGATGGGGGGGACAGGGCGCAACTAATGAAAAACTGTTTTTT	CASRARWGGQGATNEKLFF
many	.	TRBJ2-2	TRBV7-2	TGTGCCAGCAGCTTACTTCCGGGACGTAACACCGGGGAGCTGTTTTTT	CASSLLPGRNTGELFF
few	TRBD1	TRBJ1-2	TRBV27	TGTGCCAGCAGTACAATCAGGGGGGACTATGGCTACACCTTC	CASSTIRGDYGYTF
.	TRBD1	TRBJ2-7	TRBV6-2/TRBV6-3	TGTGCCAGCAGATCACCGGGACAGGGCACCTACGAGCAGTACTTC	CASRSPGQGTYEQYF
.	.	TRBJ2-1	TRBV7-3	TGTGCCAGCAGCTTCGATAGCGGTACCTACAATGAGCAGTTCTTC	CASSFDSGTYNEQFF
.	.	TRBJ1-2	TRBV19	TGTGCCAGTAGTAACAGAAACTATGGCTACACCTTC	CASSNRNYGYTF
.	.	TRBJ2-2	TRBV6-2/TRBV6-3	TGTGCCAGCAGTTACTCGGAGCAGCGGAACACCGGGGAGCTGTTTTTT	CASSYSEQRNTGELFF
few	TRBD1	TRBJ2-3	TRBV7-3	TGTGCCAGCAGCTTAACGTCTACAGGGGTTGATACGCAGTATTTT	CASSLTSTGVDTQYF
few	.	TRBJ1-2	TRBV12-3/TRBV12-4	TGTGCCAGCAGGCTCGACGAGAACTATGGCTACACCTTC	CASRLDENYGYTF
few	TRBD2	TRBJ2-6	TRBV11-3	TGTGCCAGCAGCTCCCGACTAGCGGGAAGCTCTGGGGCCAACGTCCTGACTTTC	CASSSRLAGSSGANVLTF
.	.	TRBJ2-1	TRBV20-1	TGCAGTGCTAGAGACCGCTTCCGTAGGGGCCGGGTTTTGGATGAGCAGTTCTTC	CSARDRFRRGRVLDEQFF
few	.	TRBJ1-1	TRBV12-5	TGTGCTAGTGGTTTGCCCCGGGGGGGGGCCACTGAAGCTTTCTTT	CASGLPRGGATEAFF
few	.	TRBJ1-4	TRBV28	TGTGCCAGCAACCCAGGCCAGGATGAAAAACTGTTTTTT	CASNPGQDEKLFF
many	TRBD1	TRBJ2-3	TRBV7-2	TGTGCCAGCAGCTTAGCGGGGACAGCTAGCACAGATACGCAGTATTTT	CASSLAGTASTDTQYF
once	TRBD2	TRBJ2-7	TRBV28	TGTGCCAGCAGTTTACTATTTCGGGGGACTAGCGGGAGCCCCTACGAGCAGTACTTC	CASSLLFRGTSGSPYEQYF
few	TRBD1	TRBJ1-4	TRBV12-3/TRBV12-4	TGTGCCAGCAGTTTCACCCAGGGGACAGGGGTTGAAAAACTGTTTTTT	CASSFTQGTGVEKLFF
many	.	TRBJ2-1	TRBV6-2/TRBV6-3	TGTGCCAGCAGTTACTCACTCTCCTACAATGAGCAGTTCTTC	CASSYSLSYNEQFF
few	TRBD1	TRBJ1-2	TRBV5-6	TGTGCCAGCAGCCCTCCCGGGACAGGGGTCTATGGTTACACCTTC	CASSPPGTGVYGYTF
.	.	TRBJ1-5	TRBV19	TGTGCCAGTAGTATGCGGGGGGGGGGAAATCAGCCCCAGCATTTT	CASSMRGGGNQPQHF